This TCR beta chain was recorded in a study of T-cell memory formation after mild COVID-19. Whole-study results and caveats: The main location of contracting CD4+ clones was CM and EM, and that of contracting CD8+ clones was EMRA.

Germline assignment: CDR1 MGHRA and CDR2 YSYEKL. The length of the CDR3 is 18 residues. Trimming removed 4 bases from V and 4 bases from J, with 24 bases in between. TCRdb processed the 5' RACE reads anew with MiXCR; each CDR3 protein has one entry. The table records roughly 300,000 distinct CDR3 sequences, around 15% of them present only once. A remark on this clonotype: Its antigen is as yet unknown.

The chain carries TRBV4-1 and TRBJ2-3; D not certain. Specimen: PBMCs or a T cell subset sorted from them (not recorded which). The sequence came from a man younger than 35 who had mild COVID-19 (a few samples of this study predate the infection). Cell type and time point are not known. The CDR3, as DNA: TGCGCCAGCAGCCGGGGTACAAGAGCGTCTCACGTGGCAGATACGCAGTATTTT. Protein: CASSRGTRASHVADTQYF.